Below are 29 T cell receptor beta chains sequenced from a single sample in a study of post-analysis software for immune sequencing data. Their target antigens are unknown. Study-wide findings and caveats: TRBV5-6, TRBV5-1 and TRBV20-1 belonged to a set of about five TRBV segments that were more frequent in patients than controls.

cDNA libraries for TCR beta contained unique molecular identifiers. TCRdb ran MiXCR on the PCR reads and lists one entry per CDR3 protein. The sample holds more than 450,000 distinct CDR3 sequences, 30% to 40% seen once. Material for sequencing was blood. These receptors were taken from a girl under 18 with multiple sclerosis.

The chain recombines TRBV7-9 with TRBJ1-4; perhaps TRBD1 as D (5 bases). The CDR3 extends over 12 amino acids. The V gene's germline CDR1 is SEHNR and CDR2 FQNEAQ (reference sequence). The V and J ends lost 4 bases and 7 bases respectively, with 7 bases between them. The CDR3 DNA follows: TGTGCCAGCAGCTCGGGACGTGAAAAACTGTTTTTT. This sequence encodes CASSSGREKLFF.

The chain couples TRBV5-1 to TRBJ1-2, with a possible D match to TRBD1 (5 bases). Germline V CDR1 and CDR2: SGHRS, YFSETQ. This CDR3 is 12 amino acids long. Between the trimmed V and J ends, which lost 5 bases and 3 bases, there was a span of 8 bases. The CDR3 coding sequence is TGCGCCAGCAGACAGGCCGACTATGGCTACACCTTC. Protein product: CASRQADYGYTF. Full variable domain (remainder filled in from reference TRBV5-1 and TRBJ1-2): KAGVTQTPRYLIKTRGQQVTLSCSPISGHRSVSWYQQTPGQGLQFLFEYFSETQRNKGNFPGRFSGRQFSNSRSEMNVSTLELGDSALYLCASRQADYGYTFGSGTRLTVV.

V gene TRBV7-2 combines with J gene TRBJ2-3; no clear D gene. The V end lost 2 bases, the J end lost 2 bases, and 8 bases lay between the germline ends. In germline, CDR1 is SGHTA, CDR2 FQGNSA. The CDR3 consists of 14 residues. The CDR3: CASSLNYPTDTQYF. CDR3 bases: TGTGCCAGCAGCTTAAACTATCCCACAGATACGCAGTATTTT.

Only one count was recorded for this clonotype. The genes are TRBV20-1 and TRBJ2-5, with D unclear. The V and J ends lost 1 base and 5 bases respectively, with 14 bases between them. CDR1 is DFQATT and CDR2 is SNEGSKA in the germline V gene (reference sequence). This CDR3 comprises 14 residues. The CDR3 loop is CSARGEVLRETQYF. The CDR3 DNA reads TGCAGTGCTAGAGGAGAGGTACTCCGGGAGACCCAGTACTTC.

J is TRBJ2-5 and V is TRBV11-1; D not certain. V lost 5 bases, J lost 5 bases, and 12 bases lay in between. Per the germline V gene, CDR1 is SGHAT and CDR2 is FQDESV (reference sequence). CDR3 length: 13 residues. The DNA for the CDR3 is TGTGCCAGCAGCAGCTCCAATGGGGAGACCCAGTACTTC. Translated: CASSSSNGETQYF. The variable domain in full, completed from reference TRBV11-1 and TRBJ2-5, reads EAEVAQSPRYKITEKSQAVAFWCDPISGHATLYWYRQILGQGPELLVQFQDESVVDDSQLPKDRFSAERLKGVDSTLKIQPAELGDSAMYLCASSSSNGETQYFGPGTRLLVL.

This clonotype was observed a few times. The chain is built from TRBV29-1 and TRBJ1-2; 7 nucleotides line up with TRBD1. The CDR3 is 14 residues long. Germline V gene sequence: CDR1 SQVTM, CDR2 ANQGSEA. The V segment lost 6 bases and the J segment 4 bases; nucleotides outside the gene matches: 11. CDR3 loop: CSVTTLTGTYGYTF. The CDR3 nucleotides are TGCAGCGTGACCACCCTGACAGGGACCTATGGCTACACCTTC.

There are many counts of this clonotype. The chain has TRBV12-3 or TRBV12-4 and TRBJ2-3, with D uncertain. Between the trimmed V and J ends, which lost 5 bases and 11 bases, there was a span of 20 bases. The CDR3 sequence is 14 residues long. The DNA of the CDR3 is TGTGCCAGCAGTCCCACAGTGAGAGCAGATGTGCAGTATTTT. This codes for CASSPTVRADVQYF.

The CDR3 nucleotides are TGCAGTGCGTCCCCTGGACAGGAGTACACCTTC. Protein: CSASPGQEYTF. The V and J genes are TRBV20-1 and TRBJ1-2; 7 nucleotides line up with TRBD1. CDR1 is DFQATT, CDR2 SNEGSKA, per germline (reference sequence). With V trimmed by 6 bases and J by 11 bases, 9 bases remained unmatched. This CDR3 has 11 residues.

The chain recombines TRBV6-6 with TRBJ2-7; tentative D call: TRBD2 (6 bases). The DNA matches TRBJ2-5 better at its end, which makes the J call doubtful. This CDR3 has 15 residues. The V gene's germline CDR1 is MNHNY and CDR2 SVGAGI (reference sequence). CDR3 DNA sequence: TGTGCCACTACGGATTCTAGCGCCCTTTGGGAGACCCAGTACTTC. Translating gives CATTDSSALWETQYF.

The V and J genes are TRBV12-3 or TRBV12-4 and TRBJ1-1; D is possibly TRBD1 (5 bases). Trimming removed 3 bases at V and 8 bases at J, with 10 bases between. The CDR3 loop spans 12 amino acids. The CDR3 DNA reads as TGTGCCAGCAGTTTCGGGGCAGGGGAAGCTTTCTTT. As protein: CASSFGAGEAFF.

Note on this clonotype: This could be a read error, since a much larger clone is one nucleotide away. The chain joins TRBV12-3 or TRBV12-4 to TRBJ2-7, with 7 bases aligning to TRBD1. Trimming cost V 10 bases and J 2 bases; bases outside gene matches: 11. This CDR3 is 14 amino acids long. As DNA, the CDR3 is TGTGCCAACAGACCCGGGACAGCCACCTACGAGCAGTACTTC. Its protein product is CANRPGTATYEQYF.

The table lists this clonotype with a few counts. The chain is built from TRBV6-5 and TRBJ2-3, with TRBD1 as a possible D gene (7 bases). Trimming shortened V by 2 bases and J by 6 bases, and 21 bases separated the two germline ends. Germline-derived CDR1 and CDR2 are MNHEY and SVGAGI. This CDR3 comprises 17 residues. The CDR3 region is CASSYGGGSGADDTQYF. The CDR3 nucleotides read TGTGCCAGCAGTTACGGAGGGGGCTCAGGGGCCGACGATACGCAGTATTTT.

This clonotype was observed a handful of times. The V call is TRBV5-1, the J call TRBJ1-2, with D possibly being TRBD1 (5 bases). The CDR3 is made up of 14 amino acids. Trimming removed 3 bases from V and 8 bases from J, with 17 bases in between. Germline V gives CDR1 SGHRS, CDR2 YFSETQ. This CDR3 is CASSSLGRAYGYTF. CDR3 bases: TGCGCCAGCAGCTCCCTTGGCAGGGCGTACGGCTACACCTTC.

A remark on this clonotype: A single base separates this from a much larger clone, so it may be a read error. V and J are TRBV11-1 and TRBJ2-1; 7 bases are a match to TRBD1. The CDR3 totals 17 residues. Trimming at V came to 4 bases and at J to 0 bases, leaving 9 bases not matched to a gene. CDR1 SGHAT and CDR2 FQDESV come from the germline V gene (reference sequence). The CDR3 spells CASSCFRQGSSYNEQFF. In nucleotides, the CDR3 is TGTGCCAGCAGCTGTTTCCGACAGGGTAGCTCCTACAATGAGCAGTTCTTC.

The chain recombines TRBV13 with TRBJ2-7, with TRBD2 as a possible D gene (7 bases). Germline V gives CDR1 PRHDT, CDR2 FYEKMQ (reference sequence). This CDR3 has 15 amino acids. Trimming shortened V by 5 bases and J by 3 bases, and 17 bases separated the two germline ends. The chain's CDR3 is CASSPRGGTNYEQYF. CDR3 sequence (DNA): TGTGCCAGCAGCCCGAGAGGGGGGACTAACTACGAGCAGTACTTC.

The CDR3 spells CASSPGTGEEQPQHF. In DNA, the CDR3 is TGTGCCAGCAGTCCAGGGACAGGGGAGGAACAGCCCCAGCATTTT. The chain employs TRBV6-5 and TRBJ1-5; TRBD1 matches at 10 bases. The CDR3 is made up of 15 amino acids. The V and J ends lost 5 bases and 7 bases, in that order; junction bases with no gene match: 8. Germline-derived CDR1 and CDR2 are MNHEY and SVGAGI.

The chain has TRBV5-1 and TRBJ1-5; D ambiguous. The CDR3 extends over 13 amino acids. V was trimmed by 5 bases and J by 4 bases, leaving 10 bases between them. CDR1 is SGHRS and CDR2 is YFSETQ in the germline V gene. The chain's CDR3 is CASSRIPNQPQHF. The CDR3 bases are TGCGCCAGCAGTCGCATCCCGAATCAGCCCCAGCATTTT.

The chain recombines TRBV6-2 or TRBV6-3 with TRBJ2-1; no definite D call. V lost 10 bases, J lost 0 bases, and 22 bases lay in between. Germline lookup yields CDR1 MNHEY and CDR2 SVGEGT. CDR3 length equals 17 residues. The CDR3 sequence: CATHELALPNSYNEQFF. CDR3 in DNA: TGTGCCACGCATGAACTTGCGCTTCCTAACTCCTACAATGAGCAGTTCTTC.

V gene TRBV20-1 combines with J gene TRBJ1-5; 9 nucleotides line up with TRBD1. The CDR3 loop spans 14 amino acids. Unmatched junction bases numbered 6, after V lost 3 bases and J lost 6 bases. Per germline, CDR1 DFQATT and CDR2 SNEGSKA (reference sequence). Here the CDR3 reads CSASQQGAIQPQHF. Written as DNA, the CDR3 is TGCAGTGCTAGTCAACAGGGGGCGATTCAGCCCCAGCATTTT.

This clonotype was observed a handful of times. The chain couples TRBV4-1 to TRBJ2-3; tentatively, D is TRBD2 (7 bases). The CDR3 spans 19 residues. Germline V CDR1 and CDR2: MGHRA, YSYEKL. Between the trimmed V and J ends, which lost 0 bases and 1 base, there was a span of 20 bases. CDR3 DNA: TGCGCCAGCAGCCAAGATTGGAAAGAGGGGGGGCTAGGCACAGATACGCAGTATTTT. It translates to CASSQDWKEGGLGTDTQYF.

A note on this clonotype: This could be a read error, since a much larger clone is one nucleotide away. This rearrangement joins TRBV20-1 to TRBJ2-5; D is unclear. The germline V gene encodes CDR1 DFQATT and CDR2 SNEGSKA (reference sequence). There are 10 residues in the CDR3. The V and J ends lost 4 bases and 11 bases respectively, with 11 bases between them. The chain's CDR3 is CSANGNEQYF. As DNA, the CDR3 is TGCAGTGCTAACGGCAATGAGCAGTACTTC.

The chain combines TRBV10-3 with TRBJ1-1, with 7 nucleotides matching TRBD1. The CDR3 is made up of 15 amino acids. Germline loops: CDR1 ENHRY, CDR2 SYGVKD. V was clipped by 4 bases and J by 7 bases; unmatched bases: 12. CDR3 sequence reads: CAISVGRDSTNEAFF. The CDR3 DNA reads TGTGCCATCAGTGTTGGTAGGGACAGCACGAATGAAGCTTTCTTT.

This clonotype was seen a few times. This chain uses TRBV20-1 with TRBJ1-6; no clear D gene. V lost 2 bases to trimming and J lost 0 bases, with 11 bases between them. The CDR3 runs to 16 residues. The germline CDR1 and CDR2 sequences are DFQATT and SNEGSKA (reference sequence). The CDR3 is CSARYTASSYNSPLHF. Written as DNA, the CDR3 is TGCAGTGCTAGATATACGGCTAGCTCCTATAATTCACCCCTCCACTTT.

This clonotype was picked up one time. The V and J genes are TRBV5-1 and TRBJ2-4; weak D call: TRBD2 (6 bases). Judging by the DNA end, TRBJ2-5 fits better; the J call may be wrong. From germline, CDR1 is SGHRS and CDR2 YFSETQ. The length of the CDR3 is 16 residues. The CDR3: CASSLVSPRGGETQYF. The DNA of the CDR3 is TGCGCCAGCAGCTTGGTCTCACCAAGGGGAGGAGAGACCCAGTACTTC.

Only a few counts were recorded for this clonotype. The chain links TRBV29-1 to TRBJ2-5; unclear D gene. V gave up 6 bases and J gave up 2 bases, with 13 bases separating them. CDR3 length equals 13 residues. Per germline, CDR1 SQVTM and CDR2 ANQGSEA. This CDR3 reads CSVEWGSQETQYF. Here the CDR3 DNA reads TGCAGCGTAGAATGGGGTTCTCAAGAGACCCAGTACTTC.

The CDR3 bases are TGTGCCAGCAGTTACCGGGCCCGTGTAGCTAACTATGGCTACACCTTC. This sequence encodes CASSYRARVANYGYTF. The chain is built from TRBV6-5 and TRBJ1-2; D remains ambiguous. Germline CDR1 and CDR2: MNHEY and SVGAGI. Trimming left V 2 bases short and J 0 bases short, with 13 bases between. The CDR3 is made up of 16 amino acids.

This clonotype has just one count. This sequence joins TRBV5-1 and TRBJ1-6; perhaps TRBD1 as D (5 bases). Germline CDR1 reads SGHRS; CDR2 reads YFSETQ. The CDR3 covers 18 residues. With 0 bases removed from V and 0 bases from J, the gap between germline ends came to 13 bases. This chain's CDR3 is CASSLAGSTSSYNSPLHF. CDR3 in DNA: TGCGCCAGCAGCTTGGCAGGGAGTACCAGCTCCTATAATTCACCCCTCCACTTT.

This clonotype appeared a few times. V is TRBV13 and J is TRBJ1-4; TRBD1 matches at 9 bases. The CDR3 runs to 16 residues. V was clipped by 4 bases and J by 7 bases; unmatched bases: 10. In germline, CDR1 is PRHDT, CDR2 FYEKMQ (reference sequence). The CDR3 loop reads CASSSGTGTGSEKLFF. The DNA for the CDR3 is TGTGCCAGCAGCTCGGGTACCGGGACAGGGAGTGAAAAACTGTTTTTT.

The chain couples TRBV2 to TRBJ1-5; D is ambiguous. The CDR3 contains 15 residues. Between the trimmed V and J ends, which lost 2 bases and 5 bases, there was a span of 13 bases. Per the germline V gene, CDR1 is SNHLY and CDR2 is FYNNEI. The CDR3 nucleotides read TGTGCCAGCAGTGAAAGTCCGAACGAGGATCAGCCCCAGCATTTT. Translated, it gives CASSESPNEDQPQHF. Drawing the rest from reference TRBV2 and TRBJ1-5, the complete variable domain is EPEVTQTPSHQVTQMGQEVILRCVPISNHLYFYWYRQILGQKVEFLVSFYNNEISEKSEIFDDQFSVERPDGSNFTLKIRSTKLEDSAMYFCASSESPNEDQPQHFGDGTRLSIL.